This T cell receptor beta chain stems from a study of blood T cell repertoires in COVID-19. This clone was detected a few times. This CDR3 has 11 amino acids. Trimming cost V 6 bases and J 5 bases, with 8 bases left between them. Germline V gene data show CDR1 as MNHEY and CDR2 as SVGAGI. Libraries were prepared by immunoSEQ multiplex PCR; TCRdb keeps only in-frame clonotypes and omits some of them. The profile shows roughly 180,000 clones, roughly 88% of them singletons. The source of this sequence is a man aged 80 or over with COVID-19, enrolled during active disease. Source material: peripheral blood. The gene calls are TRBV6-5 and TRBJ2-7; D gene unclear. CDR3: CASRQENEQYF. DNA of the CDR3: TGTGCCAGCAGACAAGAAAACGAGCAGTACTTC.